Listed below are T cell receptor beta chains from one sample, sequenced in a study of technical replicates of blood from a handful of donors. The method was immunoSEQ multiplex PCR; TCRdb's version includes in-frame clones alone and lacks a portion of them. The sample lists about 93,000 clones, 95% occurring once. The sample taken for sequencing was T cells isolated from PBMCs. The receptors originated from a human donor in good health. CDR3s include the opening cysteine and the closing phenylalanine or tryptophan. Each record gives: D gene, V gene, J gene, clone size, CDR3 DNA, CDR3 protein. The D gene is left open where the match is weak. Rows may omit the clone size; those that give it use once, few, many or a size class.

-	TRBV4-1	TRBJ1-6	-	TGCGCCAGCAGCCAAGGTAACAGCCTTAATTCACCCCTCCACTTT	CASSQGNSLNSPLHF
TRBD2	TRBV13	TRBJ2-2	-	TGTGCCAGCAGCTTAGACGGCGGGAGCCATCGGAACACCGGGGAGCTGTTTTTT	CASSLDGGSHRNTGELFF
TRBD2	TRBV9	TRBJ2-2	once	TGTGCCAGCAGCGTAGATAACCTTGGGGGGGCCGGGGAGCTGTTTTTT	CASSVDNLGGAGELFF
TRBD1	TRBV2	TRBJ2-7	-	TGTGCCAGCAGTTTGGGACAGGGAAACTACGAGCAGTACTTC	CASSLGQGNYEQYF
-	TRBV11-2	TRBJ1-3	-	TGTGCCAGCAGCCAGACTCCTAGCTCTGGAAACACCATATATTTT	CASSQTPSSGNTIYF
-	TRBV4-2	TRBJ1-5	-	TGTGCCAGCAGCGACAAACAGGATAGCAATCAGCCCCAGCATTTT	CASSDKQDSNQPQHF
-	TRBV4-1	TRBJ1-4	-	TGCGCCAGCAGCCAAGTGGGCAGGGCTAATGAAAAACTGTTTTTT	CASSQVGRANEKLFF
-	TRBV7-9	TRBJ2-5	-	TGTGCCAGCAGCCTTTCAGGGACTCAGGAGACCCAGTACTTC	CASSLSGTQETQYF
-	TRBV12-5	TRBJ2-7	-	TGTGCTAGTGGTTACGTTTGGGCAGAGACCTACGAGCAGTACTTC	CASGYVWAETYEQYF
TRBD2	TRBV19	TRBJ2-3	-	TGTGCCAGTAGTGGGGGGGACGGTCTCACAGATACGCAGTATTTT	CASSGGDGLTDTQYF
-	TRBV2	TRBJ2-7	-	TGTGCCAGCAGGCTAGCCGGCTACGAGCAGTACTTC	CASRLAGYEQYF
-	TRBV6-5	TRBJ2-3	-	TGTGCCAGCAGTGGGTCCCGCGGGGGCCCACGAACGCAGTATTTT	CASSGSRGGPRTQYF